This TCR beta chain was captured by sequencing in a study of Ad26.COV2.S vaccination and SARS-CoV-2 variants. Notes on the study in general: In vaccinated individuals, spike-specific CD8+ and CD4+ T cell responses reportedly displayed substantial breadth.

TCRdb's copy holds only in-frame clones and misses some; the assay was immunoSEQ multiplex PCR. The sample holds more than 400,000 clones, over 80% seen once. CDR1 is LNHDA and CDR2 is SQIVND in the germline V gene (reference sequence). This CDR3 is built from 15 residues. Between the trimmed V and J ends, which lost 7 bases and 2 bases, there was a span of 15 bases. On this clone: The antigen remains undetermined.

Treatment reported: approximately 18 received Ad26.COV2.S at low or high dose, single or two shots; about 5 received placebo; per-sample allocation not given. Following the first vaccine or placebo injection, samples were taken on day 63. The receptor was isolated from a person aged 18-60 years who received the Ad26.COV2.S COVID-19 vaccine or a placebo. Sequenced material: peripheral blood, taken in a trial of Ad26.COV2.S vaccine versus placebo. This chain links TRBV19 with TRBJ2-1, with D possibly matching TRBD1 (6 bases). CDR3 sequence reads: CASTLSRGTYNEQFF. The CDR3 DNA follows: TGTGCCAGTACCCTCTCCAGGGGAACCTACAATGAGCAGTTCTTC.